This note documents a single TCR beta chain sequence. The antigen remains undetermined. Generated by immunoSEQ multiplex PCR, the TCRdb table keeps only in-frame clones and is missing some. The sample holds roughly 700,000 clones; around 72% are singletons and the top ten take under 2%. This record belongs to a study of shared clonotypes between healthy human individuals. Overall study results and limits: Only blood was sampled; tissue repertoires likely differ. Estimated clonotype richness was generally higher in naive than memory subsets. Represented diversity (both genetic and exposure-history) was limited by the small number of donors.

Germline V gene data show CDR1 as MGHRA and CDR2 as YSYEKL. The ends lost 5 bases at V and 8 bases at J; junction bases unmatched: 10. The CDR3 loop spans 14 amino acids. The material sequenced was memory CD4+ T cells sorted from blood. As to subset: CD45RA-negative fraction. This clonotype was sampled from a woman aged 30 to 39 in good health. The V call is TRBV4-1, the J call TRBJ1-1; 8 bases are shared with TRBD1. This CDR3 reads CASSSLGQGDEAFF. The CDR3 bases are TGCGCCAGCAGCTCACTCGGACAGGGCGACGAAGCTTTCTTT.